Given below is one T cell receptor beta chain in context. This sample is part of a study of blood T cell repertoires in COVID-19. Overall study context: The samples span acute and convalescent COVID-19 from the United States, Italy and Spain. Nucleic acid was either cDNA or gDNA, and it came from T cells, B-cell-depleted T cells, or PBMCs.

This CDR3 spans 15 amino acids. V shed 7 bases and J shed 8 bases, with 19 bases lying between them. Germline CDR1 SGHDT, CDR2 YYEEEE. Original analysis: Amplified reference gene primers provided the basis for estimating nucleated cell counts. Using immunoSEQ multiplex PCR, the repertoire was profiled, and TCRdb retains in-frame clones only, with some absent. The DNA was the basis for D and trimming; V, J and clone size are from that table. The sample includes around 270,000 clones, about 85% of them seen just once. The sample consisted of peripheral blood. The source is a man aged 55 to 70 who had recovered from COVID-19. V and J are TRBV5-6 and TRBJ1-6, with D possibly matching TRBD1 (6 bases). The chain's CDR3 is CASGRWVDSDSPLHF. In DNA, the CDR3 is TGTGCCAGCGGCCGGTGGGTGGACAGCGATTCACCCCTCCACTTT.